This is a list of T cell receptor beta chains from one sample in a study of blood T cell repertoires in COVID-19. Method: immunoSEQ multiplex PCR; TCRdb's copy keeps in-frame clones and lacks some. The profile shows roughly 200,000 clones, about 88% of them singletons. The sequencing sample was made of peripheral blood. These receptors were taken from a man aged 18 to 29 with active or convalescent COVID-19. Both conserved end residues are part of each CDR3. The order of the fields is CDR3 DNA, CDR3 protein, J gene, clone size, V gene, D gene. A D gene is named only where the DNA matches it firmly. Where a row states a size, it is once, few, many or the class of an expanded clone; other rows omit it.

CDR3 DNA: TGCGCCAGCACCCCCGGGAGGGGCACAGATACGCAGTATTTT
CDR3 protein: CASTPGRGTDTQYF
J gene: TRBJ2-3
clone size: NA
V gene: TRBV5-1
D gene: TRBD2

CDR3 DNA: TGTGCCAGCAGCGCGACTTCAGGGGTTCCGGTAAATGAGCAGTTCTTC
CDR3 protein: CASSATSGVPVNEQFF
J gene: TRBJ2-1
clone size: NA
V gene: TRBV9
D gene: NA

CDR3 DNA: TGTGCCAGTAGTATGGGACTAGCGGGGGGGCGTGATACGCAGTATTTT
CDR3 protein: CASSMGLAGGRDTQYF
J gene: TRBJ2-3
clone size: NA
V gene: TRBV19
D gene: TRBD2

CDR3 DNA: TGTGCCAGCAGCCCACAGGGGAGCTATGGCTACACCTTC
CDR3 protein: CASSPQGSYGYTF
J gene: TRBJ1-2
clone size: NA
V gene: TRBV27
D gene: TRBD1

CDR3 DNA: TGTGCCAGCAGCTCTCCGGGACAGGTTTCTTTGGCTTTCTTT
CDR3 protein: CASSSPGQVSLAFF
J gene: TRBJ1-1
clone size: NA
V gene: TRBV6-5
D gene: TRBD1

CDR3 DNA: TGCGCCAGCAGCCCTGACAGGGTCGGCACTGAAGCTTTCTTT
CDR3 protein: CASSPDRVGTEAFF
J gene: TRBJ1-1
clone size: NA
V gene: TRBV5-1
D gene: TRBD1

CDR3 DNA: TGTGCCAGCAGTAGGGACAGGGACTATGGCTACACCTTC
CDR3 protein: CASSRDRDYGYTF
J gene: TRBJ1-2
clone size: NA
V gene: TRBV12-3/TRBV12-4
D gene: TRBD1

CDR3 DNA: TGTGCCAGCAGCCAGCCGTACCGGGACAGGGACTCCTACGAGCAGTACTTC
CDR3 protein: CASSQPYRDRDSYEQYF
J gene: TRBJ2-7
clone size: NA
V gene: TRBV4-2
D gene: TRBD1

CDR3 DNA: TGTGCCAGCAGCTTATTTGTAGCGGGAAGCACTGAAGCTTTCTTT
CDR3 protein: CASSLFVAGSTEAFF
J gene: TRBJ1-1
clone size: NA
V gene: TRBV7-2
D gene: NA

CDR3 DNA: TGTGCCAGCAGTCAAGGGACTAGCGGGTACTACAATGAGCAGTTCTTC
CDR3 protein: CASSQGTSGYYNEQFF
J gene: TRBJ2-1
clone size: NA
V gene: TRBV7-3
D gene: TRBD2

CDR3 DNA: TGTGCCAGTAGTACCACTAGCGGGGTGTGGTATGAGCAGTTCTTC
CDR3 protein: CASSTTSGVWYEQFF
J gene: TRBJ2-1
clone size: NA
V gene: TRBV19
D gene: TRBD2

CDR3 DNA: TGTGCCTGGGCAGGCTCTGGAAACACCATATATTTT
CDR3 protein: CAWAGSGNTIYF
J gene: TRBJ1-3
clone size: few
V gene: TRBV30
D gene: NA

CDR3 DNA: TGTGCCAGCTCACCACCGTCGGCAGGGGGCGCGGAGACCCAGTACTTC
CDR3 protein: CASSPPSAGGAETQYF
J gene: TRBJ2-5
clone size: NA
V gene: TRBV18
D gene: TRBD1

CDR3 DNA: TGTGCCAGCAGCTTTGGCGGGAGCGAGCAGTACTTC
CDR3 protein: CASSFGGSEQYF
J gene: TRBJ2-7
clone size: NA
V gene: TRBV7-9
D gene: TRBD2

CDR3 DNA: TGTGCCAGCAGCCAATCAGGACTAGCGGGGGGTACCTACGAGCAGTACTTC
CDR3 protein: CASSQSGLAGGTYEQYF
J gene: TRBJ2-7
clone size: once
V gene: TRBV16
D gene: TRBD2

CDR3 DNA: TGTGCCAGCAGCCAAGGGACAGGTCACACCGGGGAGCTGTTTTTT
CDR3 protein: CASSQGTGHTGELFF
J gene: TRBJ2-2
clone size: NA
V gene: TRBV3-1/TRBV3-2
D gene: TRBD1